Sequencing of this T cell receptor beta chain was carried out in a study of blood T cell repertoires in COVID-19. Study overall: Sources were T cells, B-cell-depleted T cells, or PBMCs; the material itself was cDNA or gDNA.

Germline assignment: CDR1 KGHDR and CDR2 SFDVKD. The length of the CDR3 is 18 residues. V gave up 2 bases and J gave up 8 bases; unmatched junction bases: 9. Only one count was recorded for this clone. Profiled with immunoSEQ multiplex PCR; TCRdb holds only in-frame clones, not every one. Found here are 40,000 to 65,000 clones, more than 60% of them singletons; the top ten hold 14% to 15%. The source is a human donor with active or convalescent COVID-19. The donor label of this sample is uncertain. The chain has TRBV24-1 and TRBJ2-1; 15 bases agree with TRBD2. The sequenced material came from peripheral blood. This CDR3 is CATSDSGLAGGGLDEQFF. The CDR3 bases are TGTGCCACCAGTGATTCCGGACTAGCGGGAGGGGGGTTGGATGAGCAGTTCTTC.